These 8 T cell receptor beta chains originate from one sample sequenced in a study of control samples from healthy donors and cancer patients. Assay: immunoSEQ multiplex PCR; the TCRdb copy retains only in-frame clones and omits some. The table records more than 110,000 clones, just under 95% of them present only once. The sample comprised blood. These receptors were obtained from a man aged 25-45 years in good health.

The chain employs TRBV28 and TRBJ1-4; 7 bases map to TRBD1. This CDR3 spans 12 amino acids. V lost 9 bases and J lost 8; bases outside the gene matches: 6. Germline V gene sequence: CDR1 MDHEN, CDR2 SYDVKM. This CDR3 is CASRQGSEKLFF. In DNA form, the CDR3 reads TGTGCCAGTCGACAGGGTTCCGAAAAACTGTTTTTT. Using reference TRBV28 and TRBJ1-4 for the parts outside the CDR3, the full variable domain is DVKVTQSSRYLVKRTGEKVFLECVQDMDHENMFWYRQDPGLGLRLIYFSYDVKMKEKGDIPEGYSVSREKKERFSLILESASTNQTSMYLCASRQGSEKLFFGSGTQLSVL.

The rearrangement links TRBV7-6 to TRBJ1-3; no clear D gene. CDR3 length equals 16 residues. CDR1 is SGHVS, CDR2 FNYEAQ, per germline. V was pared by 5 bases and J by 0 bases, with 14 bases between. The CDR3 spells CASSPQDRSSGNTIYF. The DNA for the CDR3 is TGTGCCAGCAGCCCTCAGGACCGTAGCTCTGGAAACACCATATATTTT.

The chain is built from TRBV6-1 and TRBJ1-2; D ambiguous. Trimming took 0 bases from V and 4 from J, leaving 6 bases between them. CDR3 size: 13 residues. The germline V gene has CDR1 MNHNS and CDR2 SASEGT. The CDR3 sequence: CASSEARGYGYTF. The CDR3 region has the DNA TGTGCCAGCAGTGAAGCCCGGGGCTATGGCTACACCTTC.

V gene TRBV3-1 (or the pseudogene TRBV3-2) combines with J gene TRBJ1-1; D might be TRBD1 (5 bases). V was cut by 8 bases and J by 1 base, with 14 bases left in between. Germline CDR1 LGHDT, CDR2 YNNKEL (reference sequence). The CDR3 contains 14 residues. The CDR3 nucleotides read TGTGCCAGCTCGGGGGGGTGGGCGAACACTGAAGCTTTCTTT. This translates into CASSGGWANTEAFF.

This clone was counted a single time. CDR3 in amino acids: CASSKHEWVATEAFF. The CDR3 DNA follows: TGTGCCAGCAGCAAGCACGAGTGGGTGGCCACTGAAGCTTTCTTT. The chain joins TRBV25-1 to TRBJ1-1, with unresolved D. CDR1 is MGHDK, CDR2 SYGVNS, per germline. CDR3 length: 15 amino acids. The germline V and J ends were trimmed by 6 bases and 4 bases, with 18 bases remaining between them.

The chain links TRBV5-8 to TRBJ2-1; 7 bases fit TRBD1. CDR1 SGHTS and CDR2 YDEGEE come from the germline V gene. There are 15 residues in the CDR3. After removal of 4 bases from V and 4 bases from J, the junction contained 8 bases not matched to a gene. The CDR3 sequence: CASSRTGTAYNEQFF. DNA of the CDR3: TGTGCCAGCAGCCGCACCGGGACAGCATACAATGAGCAGTTCTTC.

V gene TRBV11-1 combines with J gene TRBJ2-2, with D possibly TRBD2 on 5 matching bases. The germline gives CDR1 SGHAT, CDR2 FQDESV (reference sequence). This CDR3 region has 15 residues. Between the trimmed V and J ends, which lost 3 bases and 7 bases, there was a span of 15 bases. CDR3 DNA: TGTGCCAGCAGCTTTGAGGACGTCGCGGGCGGGGAGCTGTTTTTT. This translates into CASSFEDVAGGELFF.

This clone was observed a handful of times. The rearrangement links TRBV27 to TRBJ2-6; no definite D call. CDR1 and CDR2 from the germline V gene are MNHEY and SMNVEV (reference sequence). This CDR3 is built from 15 residues. The germline V and J ends were trimmed by 3 bases and 2 bases, with 8 bases remaining between them. The CDR3 sequence is CASSLGRAGANVLTF. The CDR3 DNA is TGTGCCAGCAGTTTGGGTAGAGCTGGGGCCAACGTCCTGACTTTC. The full variable domain, its missing parts supplied by reference TRBV27 and TRBJ2-6, is EAQVTQNPRYLITVTGKKLTVTCSQNMNHEYMSWYRQDPGLGLRQIYYSMNVEVTDKGDVPEGYKVSRKEKRNFPLILESPSPNQTSLYFCASSLGRAGANVLTFGAGSRLTVL.